This T cell receptor (beta chain) was found in a study of blood T cells in healthy people across ages. The germline V gene has CDR1 SQVTM and CDR2 ANQGSEA. The V gene lost 4 bases and the J gene lost 8 bases, with 24 bases spanning the gap. The CDR3 extends over 16 amino acids. Whole-study findings and limits: Relative to aged donors, long-lived donors carried more naive CD4+ cells and displayed higher diversity.

A second roughly 7 to 11 cycle PCR used barcoded and J-beta primers. Every sample produced at least 2.5 million CDR3-containing paired-end reads. MiXCR, run by TCRdb on the 5' RACE reads, gives a single entry per CDR3 protein. This table has around 1,600,000 distinct CDR3 sequences, approximately 43% appearing once. Details on this clonotype: Antigen specificity is unknown.

The TCR sequence derives from a woman between 18 and 29 years old in good health. Sample: blood. This chain links TRBV29-1 with TRBJ2-1, with a possible D match to TRBD1 (6 bases). The CDR3 protein is CSVGTANTRARDEQFF. The CDR3 DNA reads as TGCAGCGTTGGGACAGCCAATACCCGGGCCAGGGATGAGCAGTTCTTC.